This T cell receptor beta chain appears in the sequencing data of a study of neoadjuvant anti-PD-1 for oral cavity cancer. Study-wide results and limits: With three patients per group, TCR findings need larger cohorts.

Clones were read by immunoSEQ multiplex PCR, and TCRdb kept only the in-frame ones, dropping some. The table includes 14,000 or so clones, 60% to 70% detected once. This clone was detected a few times. Its antigen is undetermined. The length of the CDR3 is 15 residues. The germline V gene encodes CDR1 MGHDK and CDR2 SYGVNS. The V gene lost 3 bases and the J gene lost 6 bases, with 17 bases spanning the gap. This clonotype was obtained from a person aged 40 to 85 with oral cavity squamous cell carcinoma. The sequencing here drew on PBMCs, taken before nivolumab (anti-PD-1) treatment. The chain links TRBV25-1 to TRBJ1-2, with D unclear. The CDR3: CASSDPKVGYDGYTF. Written as DNA, the CDR3 is TGTGCCAGCAGTGACCCCAAAGTGGGTTACGATGGCTACACCTTC.